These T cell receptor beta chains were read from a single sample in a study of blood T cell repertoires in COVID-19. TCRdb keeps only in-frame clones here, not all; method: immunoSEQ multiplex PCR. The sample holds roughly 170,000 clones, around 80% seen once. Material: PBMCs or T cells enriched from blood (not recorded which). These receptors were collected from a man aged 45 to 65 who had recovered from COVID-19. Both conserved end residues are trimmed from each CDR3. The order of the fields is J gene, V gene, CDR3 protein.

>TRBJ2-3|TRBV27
ASSFSSGTDTQY
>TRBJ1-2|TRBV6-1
ASSEVQLYGYT
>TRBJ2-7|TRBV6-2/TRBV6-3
ASSRTGYEQY
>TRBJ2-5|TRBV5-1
ASSSGLAGGETQY
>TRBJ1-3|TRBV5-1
ASSVSGTGTGNTIY
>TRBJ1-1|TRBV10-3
AISGGTEAF
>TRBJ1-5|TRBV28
ASSYRGLSNQPQH
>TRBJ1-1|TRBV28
ASMGANTEAF
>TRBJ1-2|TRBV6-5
ASSPSDYGYT
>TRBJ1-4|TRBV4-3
ASSPGTGNEKLF
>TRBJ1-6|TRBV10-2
ASSTGPYNSPLH
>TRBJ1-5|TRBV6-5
ASSYSYGRDQPQH
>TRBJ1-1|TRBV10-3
AIRNRGGTEAF
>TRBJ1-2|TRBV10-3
AISERTGGGYGYT
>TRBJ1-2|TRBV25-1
ASSGSGPYGYT
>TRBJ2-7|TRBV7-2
ASSPGVGDGEQY
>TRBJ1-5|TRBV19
ASQRAGGSEPQH
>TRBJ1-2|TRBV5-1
ASSTTRGEANYGYT
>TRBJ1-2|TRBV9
ASSVATGSGGYT
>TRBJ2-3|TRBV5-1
ASSLAADTQY
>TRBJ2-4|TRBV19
ATLPRGGQNIQY
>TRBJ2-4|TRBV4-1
ASSQVRMRGNIQY
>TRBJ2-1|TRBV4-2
ASSHSVGWDNEQF
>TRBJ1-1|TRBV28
ASSSSAQGNTEAF
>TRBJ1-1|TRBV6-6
ASSYQGVNTEAF
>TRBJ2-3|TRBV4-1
ASSQGYGGAADTQY
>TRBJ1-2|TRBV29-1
SVPHEYGGNYGYT
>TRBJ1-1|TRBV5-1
ASSLTVYRAGEAF
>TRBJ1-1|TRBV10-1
ASAPGRSTEAF
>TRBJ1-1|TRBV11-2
ASSLAGVEAF
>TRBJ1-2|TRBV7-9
ASSLASEGWGRDGYT
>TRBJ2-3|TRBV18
ASSPAGTTDTQY
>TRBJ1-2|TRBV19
ASSRGQGRGGYT
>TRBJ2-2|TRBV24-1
ATLGRGNTGELF
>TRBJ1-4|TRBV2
ASSPEGAEKLF
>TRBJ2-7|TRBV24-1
ATSAMGAGGYEQY
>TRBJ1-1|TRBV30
AWSGGMNTEAF
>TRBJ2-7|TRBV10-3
AISDEVLNSEQY
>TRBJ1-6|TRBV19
ASSIGRGGQGSSPLH
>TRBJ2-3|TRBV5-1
ASSLESTGDTQY
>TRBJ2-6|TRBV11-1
ASSLSSGANVLT
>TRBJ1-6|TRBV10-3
AISEEVLPLNSPLH
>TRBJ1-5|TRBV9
ASSTPWDRRFDQPQH
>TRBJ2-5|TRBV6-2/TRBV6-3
ASSYLDSKETQY
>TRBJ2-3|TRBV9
ASCEGGGGDTQY
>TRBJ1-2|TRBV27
ASSPHEGGWGYGYT
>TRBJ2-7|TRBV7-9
ASSFSRDRGYEQY
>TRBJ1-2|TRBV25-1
ASRDRGSYGYT
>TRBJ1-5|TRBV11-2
ASSRTGVGQPQH
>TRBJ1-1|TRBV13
ASSLGGRTEAF
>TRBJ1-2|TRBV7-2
ASATSGDSWGYT
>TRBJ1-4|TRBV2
ASSQTGVANEKLF
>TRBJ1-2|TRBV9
ASSAIPGTGLDGYT
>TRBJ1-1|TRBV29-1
SISGSLVDTEAF